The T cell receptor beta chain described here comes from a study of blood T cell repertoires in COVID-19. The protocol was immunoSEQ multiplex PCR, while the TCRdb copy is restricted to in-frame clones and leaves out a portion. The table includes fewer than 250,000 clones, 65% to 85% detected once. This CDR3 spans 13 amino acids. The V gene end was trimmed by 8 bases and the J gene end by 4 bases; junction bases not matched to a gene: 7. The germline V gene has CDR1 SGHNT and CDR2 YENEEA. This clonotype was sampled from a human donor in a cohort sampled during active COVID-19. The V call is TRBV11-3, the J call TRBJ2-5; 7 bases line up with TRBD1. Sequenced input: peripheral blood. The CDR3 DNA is TGTGCCAGCTCGGCAGGGGGAAGAGAGACCCAGTACTTC. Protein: CASSAGGRETQYF.